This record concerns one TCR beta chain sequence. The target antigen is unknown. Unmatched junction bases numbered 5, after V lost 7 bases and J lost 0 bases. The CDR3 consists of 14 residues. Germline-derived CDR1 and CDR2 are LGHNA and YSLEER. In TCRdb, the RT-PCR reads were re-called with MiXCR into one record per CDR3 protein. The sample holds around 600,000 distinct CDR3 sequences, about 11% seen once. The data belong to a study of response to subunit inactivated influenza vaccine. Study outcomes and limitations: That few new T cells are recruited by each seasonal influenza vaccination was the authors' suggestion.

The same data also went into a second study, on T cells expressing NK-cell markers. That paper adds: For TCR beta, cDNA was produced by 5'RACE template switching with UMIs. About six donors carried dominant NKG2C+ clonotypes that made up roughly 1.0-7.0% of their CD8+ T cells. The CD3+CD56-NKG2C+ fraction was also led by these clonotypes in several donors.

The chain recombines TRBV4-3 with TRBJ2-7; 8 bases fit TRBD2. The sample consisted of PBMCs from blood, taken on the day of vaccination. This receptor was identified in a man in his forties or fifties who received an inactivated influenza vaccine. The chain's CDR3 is CASKAAGDSYEQYF. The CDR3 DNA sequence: TGCGCCAGCAAGGCAGCGGGAGACTCCTACGAGCAGTACTTC.